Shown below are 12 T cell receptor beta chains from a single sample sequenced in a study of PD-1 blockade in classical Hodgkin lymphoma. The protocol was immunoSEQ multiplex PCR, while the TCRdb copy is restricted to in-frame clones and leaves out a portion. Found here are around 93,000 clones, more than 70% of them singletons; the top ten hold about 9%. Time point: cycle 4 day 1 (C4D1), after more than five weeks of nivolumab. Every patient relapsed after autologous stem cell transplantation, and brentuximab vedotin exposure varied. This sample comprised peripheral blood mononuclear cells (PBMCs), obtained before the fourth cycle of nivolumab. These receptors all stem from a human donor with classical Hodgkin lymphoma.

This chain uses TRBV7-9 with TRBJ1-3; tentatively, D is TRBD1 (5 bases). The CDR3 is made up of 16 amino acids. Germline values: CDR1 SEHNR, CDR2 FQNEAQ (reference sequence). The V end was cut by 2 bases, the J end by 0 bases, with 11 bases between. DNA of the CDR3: TGTGCCAGCAGCTTACAGGGAATCTTCTCTGGAAACACCATATATTTT. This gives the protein CASSLQGIFSGNTIYF.

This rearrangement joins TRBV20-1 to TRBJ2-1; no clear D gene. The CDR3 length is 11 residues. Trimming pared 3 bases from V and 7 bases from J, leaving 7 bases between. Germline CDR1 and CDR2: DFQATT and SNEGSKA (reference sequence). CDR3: CSASGRNEQFF. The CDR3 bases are TGCAGTGCTAGTGGACGGAATGAGCAGTTCTTC.

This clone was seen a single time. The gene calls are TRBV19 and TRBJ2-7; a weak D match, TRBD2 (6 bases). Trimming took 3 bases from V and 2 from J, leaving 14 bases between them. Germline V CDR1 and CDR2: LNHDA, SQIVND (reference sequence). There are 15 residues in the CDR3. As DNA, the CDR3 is TGTGCCAGTAGTATCGAACTAGCACGGGCCTACGAGCAGTACTTC. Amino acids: CASSIELARAYEQYF.

The CDR3 region is CSVVGGGEKLFF. The CDR3, as DNA: TGCAGCGTTGTAGGGGGCGGTGAAAAACTGTTTTTT. The chain joins TRBV29-1 to TRBJ1-4, with TRBD1 matching over 7 bases. Germline trimming cut 4 bases from V and 7 bases from J; bases unmatched to any gene: 3. The CDR3 spans 12 residues. Looked up from germline, CDR1 is SQVTM and CDR2 is ANQGSEA.

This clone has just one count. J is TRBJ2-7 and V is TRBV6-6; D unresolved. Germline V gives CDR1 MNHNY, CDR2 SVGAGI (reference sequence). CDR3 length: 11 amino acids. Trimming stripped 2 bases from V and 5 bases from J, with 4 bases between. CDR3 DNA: TGTGCCAGCAGTTACCATAACGAGCAGTACTTC. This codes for CASSYHNEQYF.

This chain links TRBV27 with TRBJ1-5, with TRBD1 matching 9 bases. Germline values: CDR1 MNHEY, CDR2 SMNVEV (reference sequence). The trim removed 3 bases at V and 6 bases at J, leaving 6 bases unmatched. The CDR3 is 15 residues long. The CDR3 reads CASSFMGQGSQPQHF. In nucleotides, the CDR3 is TGTGCCAGCAGTTTTATGGGACAGGGTTCTCAGCCCCAGCATTTT.

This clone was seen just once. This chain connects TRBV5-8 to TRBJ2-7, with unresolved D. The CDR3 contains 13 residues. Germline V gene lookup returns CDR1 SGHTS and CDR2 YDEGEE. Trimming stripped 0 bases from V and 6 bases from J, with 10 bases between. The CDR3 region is CASSLGSGFEQYF. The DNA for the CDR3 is TGTGCCAGCAGCTTGGGGTCAGGATTCGAGCAGTACTTC. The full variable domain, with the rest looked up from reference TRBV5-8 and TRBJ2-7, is EAGVTQSPTHLIKTRGQQATLRCSPISGHTSVYWYQQALGLGLQFLLWYDEGEERNRGNFPPRFSGRQFPNYSSELNVNALELEDSALYLCASSLGSGFEQYFGPGTRLTVT.

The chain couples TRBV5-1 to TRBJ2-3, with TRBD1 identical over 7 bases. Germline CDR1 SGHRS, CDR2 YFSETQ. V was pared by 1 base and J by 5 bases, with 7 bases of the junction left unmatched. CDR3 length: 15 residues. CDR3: CASSLQGDLGDTQYF. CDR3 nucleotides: TGCGCCAGCAGCTTGCAGGGGGACCTTGGAGATACGCAGTATTTT.

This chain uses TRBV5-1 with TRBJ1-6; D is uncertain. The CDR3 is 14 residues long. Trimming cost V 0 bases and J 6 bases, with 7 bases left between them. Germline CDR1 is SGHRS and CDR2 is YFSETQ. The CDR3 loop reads CASSLGAGNSPLHF. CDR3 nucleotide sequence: TGCGCCAGCAGCTTGGGGGCAGGTAATTCACCCCTCCACTTT.

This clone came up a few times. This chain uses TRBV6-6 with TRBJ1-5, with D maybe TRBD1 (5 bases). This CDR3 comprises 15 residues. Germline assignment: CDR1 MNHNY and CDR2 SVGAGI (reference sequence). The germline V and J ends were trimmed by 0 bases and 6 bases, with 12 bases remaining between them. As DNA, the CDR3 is TGTGCCAGCAGTTACTCCCAGGGCGTGGGTCAGCCCCAGCATTTT. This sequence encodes CASSYSQGVGQPQHF.

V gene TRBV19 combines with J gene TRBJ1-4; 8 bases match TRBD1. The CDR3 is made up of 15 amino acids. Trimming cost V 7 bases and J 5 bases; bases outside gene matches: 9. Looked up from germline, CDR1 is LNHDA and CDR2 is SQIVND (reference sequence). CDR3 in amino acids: CASKTRDRWNEKLFF. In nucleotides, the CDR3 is TGTGCCAGTAAAACTCGGGACAGGTGGAATGAAAAACTGTTTTTT.

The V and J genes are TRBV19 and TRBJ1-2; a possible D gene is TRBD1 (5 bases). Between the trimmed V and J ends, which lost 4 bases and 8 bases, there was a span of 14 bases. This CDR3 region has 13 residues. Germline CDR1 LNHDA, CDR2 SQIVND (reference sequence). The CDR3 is CASSTATVSGYTF. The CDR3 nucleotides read TGTGCCAGTAGTACCGCGACAGTGAGCGGCTACACCTTC.